A selection of T cell receptor beta chains follows, all from one sample in a study of cytomegalovirus exposure and HLA in healthy donors. Some clones are missing from TCRdb's copy, which holds only in-frame ones; the method was immunoSEQ multiplex PCR. The table lists about 150,000 clones, approximately 82% of them singletons, with under 7.5% in the top ten. Sequenced input: PBMCs. These receptor sequences come from a man aged 45-65 years in good health and CMV-seropositive. CDR3s include the opening cysteine and the closing phenylalanine or tryptophan. Each record gives: CDR3 length, D gene, J gene, clone size, V gene, CDR3 protein, CDR3 DNA. The D gene is left open where the match is weak. A clone size is listed for some rows: how often the clone was seen (once, few, many), or a class if it is expanded.

len: 16; d_gene: .; j_gene: TRBJ2-2; abundance: few; v_gene: TRBV5-1; CDR3aa: CASKSTGIIGSGELFF; CDR3nt: TGCGCCAGCAAGTCTACAGGGATCATTGGGAGCGGGGAGCTGTTTTTT
len: 15; d_gene: .; j_gene: TRBJ1-2; abundance: .; v_gene: TRBV27; CDR3aa: CASSLRSGANYGYTF; CDR3nt: TGTGCCAGCAGTTTAAGGTCAGGGGCTAACTATGGCTACACCTTC
len: 13; d_gene: TRBD1; j_gene: TRBJ2-1; abundance: .; v_gene: TRBV2; CDR3aa: CAINRQGHNEQFF; CDR3nt: TGTGCCATCAATCGACAGGGCCACAATGAGCAGTTCTTC
len: 13; d_gene: .; j_gene: TRBJ2-2; abundance: .; v_gene: TRBV10-1; CDR3aa: CASSSLVTGELFF; CDR3nt: TGCGCCAGCAGTTCCTTAGTCACCGGGGAGCTGTTTTTT
len: 13; d_gene: TRBD1; j_gene: TRBJ2-5; abundance: .; v_gene: TRBV19; CDR3aa: CASSRTGLGEQYF; CDR3nt: TGTGCCAGTAGTAGGACAGGCTTAGGGGAGCAGTACTTC
len: 16; d_gene: .; j_gene: TRBJ2-3; abundance: .; v_gene: TRBV15; CDR3aa: CATSRELNRGTDTQYF; CDR3nt: TGTGCCACCAGCAGAGAATTGAACAGAGGCACAGATACGCAGTATTTT
len: 15; d_gene: .; j_gene: TRBJ1-4; abundance: .; v_gene: TRBV7-8; CDR3aa: CASSLGRGFQEKLFF; CDR3nt: TGTGCCAGCAGCTTAGGTCGCGGGTTTCAGGAAAAACTGTTTTTT
len: 15; d_gene: .; j_gene: TRBJ2-1; abundance: .; v_gene: TRBV9; CDR3aa: CASSVGAATYNEQFF; CDR3nt: TGTGCCAGCAGCGTAGGGGCTGCAACCTACAATGAGCAGTTCTTC
len: 17; d_gene: TRBD1; j_gene: TRBJ1-2; abundance: few; v_gene: TRBV25-1; CDR3aa: CASSEYPGGAGINGYTF; CDR3nt: TGTGCCAGCAGTGAATACCCAGGGGGCGCAGGAATCAATGGCTACACCTTC
len: 15; d_gene: .; j_gene: TRBJ1-5; abundance: .; v_gene: TRBV27; CDR3aa: CASSLIPGGNQPQHF; CDR3nt: TGTGCCAGCAGTTTAATCCCAGGGGGCAATCAGCCCCAGCATTTT
len: 15; d_gene: TRBD1; j_gene: TRBJ2-1; abundance: .; v_gene: TRBV5-1; CDR3aa: CASSLGPGTGNEQFF; CDR3nt: TGCGCCAGCAGCTTGGGTCCCGGGACAGGGAATGAGCAGTTCTTC